Listed below are T cell receptor beta chains from one sample, sequenced in a study of vaccination effects on CD4 cells after COVID-19. Sequenced by immunoSEQ multiplex PCR; TCRdb stores in-frame clones only, minus some. In the table there are 35,000 to 40,000 clones, less than 70% of which are singletons. Their antigens remain unidentified. The specimen was CD4+ T cells from PBMCs cultured with HCoV-OC43 spike peptides, collected before COVID-19 vaccination. The receptors were gathered from a human donor who received a COVID-19 vaccine. The CDR3 runs from the conserved cysteine through the conserved F or W. Only some rows state a clone size, as once, few, many or a class for expanded clones.

CDR3: CASSSTSGTGQETQYF
size: few
J: TRBJ2-5
V: TRBV4-1

CDR3: CASTMENEQFF
size: .
J: TRBJ2-1
V: TRBV12-3/TRBV12-4

CDR3: CASSDAGRITGELFF
size: .
J: TRBJ2-2
V: TRBV2

CDR3: CASSSRGPWAGEQFF
size: .
J: TRBJ2-1
V: TRBV7-9

CDR3: CASSISGNYETQYF
size: few
J: TRBJ2-5
V: TRBV19

CDR3: CASSSYSQNIQYF
size: large
J: TRBJ2-4
V: TRBV27

CDR3: CATSSPRNEQFF
size: .
J: TRBJ2-1
V: TRBV15

CDR3: CASSPASGRARTGELFF
size: few
J: TRBJ2-2
V: TRBV19

CDR3: CASSEPLGQGPSSYEQYF
size: .
J: TRBJ2-7
V: TRBV25-1

CDR3: CASSLDTGELFF
size: .
J: TRBJ2-2
V: TRBV7-4

CDR3: CASAKYRYEQYF
size: .
J: TRBJ2-7
V: TRBV5-6